The clone carrying this T cell receptor beta chain was seen more than once but under ten times. Its antigen is still unknown. Authors of the study amplified TCR beta CDR3 regions from RNA transcripts. HTBI primers were the set used in a first-round RT-PCR of the TCR CDR3. TCRdb independently ran MiXCR on the multiplex PCR reads; one entry per CDR3 protein. This repertoire shows hundreds of thousands of distinct CDR3 sequences, approximately 15% found once; its top ten account for around 12%. Germline assignment: CDR1 SGHRS and CDR2 YFSETQ. The CDR3 totals 13 residues. Trimming removed 4 bases from V and 5 bases from J, with 10 bases in between. These data belong to a study of T cells in Graves' hyperthyroidism and ophthalmopathy. Background on the study: Specimen type is peripheral blood, collected at initial diagnosis prior to any treatment. Study-level points and caveats: Clonotypes that were expanded in thyroid above 0.001 mostly appeared in blood too.

Diagnoses were established using clinical symptoms, serum thyroxine and TRAb, thyroid ultrasound and orbital computed tomography. This sample holds PBMCs from roughly 10 ml fresh peripheral blood. This TCR was recovered from a woman in her 50s with Graves' ophthalmopathy. Source material: blood. The gene calls are TRBV5-1 and TRBJ2-1, with D unclear. Here the CDR3 reads CASSPSSNNEQFF. The CDR3 DNA reads as TGCGCCAGCAGCCCTAGTTCCAACAATGAGCAGTTCTTC.